This TCR beta chain was sequenced in a study of blood T cell repertoires in COVID-19. Each participant's cohort was designated according to participant-reported clinical history. Two negative PCRs, clearance, or symptom resolution had been documented for recovered Cohort 3 donors. Authors' analysis steps: Amplified reference gene primers provided the basis for estimating nucleated cell counts. The method was immunoSEQ multiplex PCR; TCRdb's version includes in-frame clones alone and lacks a portion of them. V and J calls and clone size follow that table, whereas D and trimming were derived from the DNA. The sample contains hundreds of thousands of clones, 80% to 90% of which appear only once. This CDR3 has 16 amino acids. The V and J ends lost 3 bases and 6 bases respectively, with 21 bases between them. The germline V gene encodes CDR1 SGHNT and CDR2 YYREEE (reference sequence).

The specimen sequenced was PBMCs or T cells enriched from blood (not recorded which). The chain has TRBV5-4 and TRBJ2-5; D may be TRBD1 (7 bases). The receptor was derived from a man younger than 35 who had recovered from COVID-19. CDR3 nucleotides: TGTGCCAGCAGCTCTCAGACAGGGAGGTCGGAACAGACCCAGTACTTC. Its translation is CASSSQTGRSEQTQYF.